The rows below give T cell receptor beta chains drawn from one sample of a study of blood T cell repertoires in COVID-19. The repertoire was sequenced with immunoSEQ multiplex PCR; TCRdb's copy has only in-frame clones and lacks some. This table has roughly 250,000 clones, 87% appearing once. Sequencing input: PBMCs or T cells enriched from blood (not recorded which). The source of these receptors is a young woman with acute COVID-19. Both conserved end residues are trimmed from each CDR3.

len	v_gene	j_gene	CDR3aa
14	TRBV18	TRBJ2-7	ASSPPAGGQQPEQY
14	TRBV15	TRBJ1-4	ATSRDRGSSVEKLF
13	TRBV5-5	TRBJ1-2	ASSLARTEAYGYT
10	TRBV29-1	TRBJ2-7	SVGAGAYEQY
14	TRBV5-4	TRBJ2-1	ASSKGLAGLGSEQF
12	TRBV18	TRBJ1-4	ASSPLGRPEKLF
13	TRBV28	TRBJ1-5	ASSTAGTEDQPQH
17	TRBV10-1	TRBJ2-7	ASSESMDFCGRASYEQY
14	TRBV15	TRBJ2-1	ATSRPRLAATNEQF
13	TRBV2	TRBJ2-1	ASRRGTSSYNEQF
16	TRBV6-2/TRBV6-3	TRBJ2-1	ASSYPFQGTPSYNEQF
14	TRBV5-1	TRBJ2-5	ASSLSIGGPGETQY
14	TRBV3-1/TRBV3-2	TRBJ1-3	ASSQGSDGAGNTIY
11	TRBV5-1	TRBJ1-1	ASSLRTYTEAF
13	TRBV3-1/TRBV3-2	TRBJ2-5	ASSRATGNQETQY
19	TRBV28	TRBJ2-3	ASFPLGTSGRAQPGTDTQY
14	TRBV19	TRBJ1-5	ASSIALGGRGQPQH
10	TRBV29-1	TRBJ1-2	SVEVSGGLYT
15	TRBV7-9	TRBJ1-2	ASSLAGQGVVGRGYT
12	TRBV4-1	TRBJ2-7	ASSDLAGADEQY
13	TRBV19	TRBJ2-1	ASSSRDRGPGEQF
13	TRBV28	TRBJ1-5	ASSSPGQGNQPQH
11	TRBV7-9	TRBJ1-5	ASSSSGVKPQH
13	TRBV27	TRBJ1-6	ASSFGRGGNSPLH
11	TRBV3-1/TRBV3-2	TRBJ2-7	ASSKGRGYEQY
11	TRBV7-2	TRBJ1-2	ASSATPTRDST
11	TRBV27	TRBJ1-3	ASSRGSGNTIY
10	TRBV12-3/TRBV12-4	TRBJ1-1	ASSPRDTEAF
12	TRBV19	TRBJ2-7	ASSIQGHGDEQY
14	TRBV3-1/TRBV3-2	TRBJ2-1	ASSQQRGSSYNEQF
12	TRBV5-1	TRBJ2-3	ASSLVGVTDTQY
13	TRBV19	TRBJ2-2	ASRLDRANTGELF
18	TRBV29-1	TRBJ2-7	SPNNPPNWTGRYGAYEQY
13	TRBV11-2	TRBJ1-1	ASSRTGVVGTEAF
11	TRBV29-1	TRBJ1-5	SVSDSSYQPQH
14	TRBV6-6	TRBJ1-5	ASSAQRTGGNQPQH
11	TRBV3-1/TRBV3-2	TRBJ2-5	ASSLDSKETQY
14	TRBV4-1	TRBJ1-2	ASSQQQGQANYGYT
12	TRBV15	TRBJ2-7	ATSVRGEGGEQY